This T cell receptor (beta chain) originates from a study of post-analysis software for immune sequencing data. Study details: The study covered relapsing-remitting, secondary progressive and progressive-relapsing courses of multiple sclerosis.

Libraries were made from TCR beta cDNA, and they carried unique molecular identifiers. Once about 0.95 to 10 million T cells were used, about 510,000 cDNA molecules resulted. MiXCR, run by TCRdb on the PCR reads, gives a single entry per CDR3 protein. Among hundreds of thousands of distinct CDR3 sequences listed, 53% were seen once. Study-level points and caveats: People with multiple sclerosis had a significantly lower normalized Chao1 diversity than controls did. F-measure co-clustering was strong for batch-matched samples. TRBV segments more frequent in patients than in controls numbered a few and included TRBV5-6, TRBV5-1 and TRBV20-1.

With regard to this clonotype: Antigen specificity is unknown.

CDR1 is KGHSH and CDR2 is LQKENI in the germline V gene. This CDR3 has 14 amino acids. V was cut by 1 base and J by 4 bases, with 9 bases left in between. J is TRBJ2-3 and V is TRBV18; no definite D call. The sequence was obtained from a girl between 5 and 17 years old with multiple sclerosis. The sample taken for sequencing was blood. The CDR3 DNA reads as TGTGCCAGCTCACCACAGAACCGCGCAGATACGCAGTATTTT. Translating it yields CASSPQNRADTQYF. Drawing the rest from reference TRBV18 and TRBJ2-3, the complete variable domain is NAGVMQNPRHLVRRRGQEARLRCSPMKGHSHVYWYRQLPEEGLKFMVYLQKENIIDESGMPKERFSAEFPKEGPSILRIQQVVRGDSAAYFCASSPQNRADTQYFGPGTRLTVL.